The T cell receptor (beta chain) under discussion was sequenced for a study of blood T cell repertoires in COVID-19. Deletions cut 3 bases from V and 10 bases from J, with 18 bases between. The CDR3 is 14 amino acids. Germline-derived CDR1 and CDR2 are MDHEN and SYDVKM. Assay used: immunoSEQ multiplex PCR; TCRdb lists only in-frame clones, some missing. The sample contains more than 200,000 clones, around 89% of which appear only once. The rearrangement links TRBV28 to TRBJ1-2, with D unclear. This clonotype was obtained from a woman between 25 and 40 years old who had recovered from COVID-19. The sample consisted of PBMCs or T cells enriched from blood (not recorded which). In nucleotides, the CDR3 is TGTGCCAGCAGTTTTGCCCAGGAAGTCTATTACTACACCTTC. It specifies CASSFAQEVYYYTF.